Each of the 15 T cell receptor beta chains below was sequenced from the same sample in a study of cytomegalovirus exposure and HLA in healthy donors. PCR was performed using 60 Vbeta and 13 Jbeta primers. Measured with immunoSEQ multiplex PCR; TCRdb has only the in-frame clones, and not every one. The top ten hold 20% to 25% of the sample, which has around 20,000 clones, roughly four fifths seen once. Sequences were obtained from PBMCs. Receptors were obtained from a human donor in good health.

Comment on this clone: The sample contains more than one DNA sequence encoding this CDR3. This chain connects TRBV11-2 to TRBJ2-2; a possible D gene is TRBD1 (6 bases). Trimming pared 3 bases from V and 0 bases from J, leaving 11 bases between. Germline CDR1 is SGHAT and CDR2 is FQNNGV. This CDR3 is 16 amino acids long. As DNA, the CDR3 is TGTGCCAGCAGCTTTGTGGGGACACCGAACACCGGGGAGCTGTTTTTT. Translation gives CASSFVGTPNTGELFF.

The rearrangement uses TRBV29-1 and TRBJ2-1, with a tentative D call TRBD1 (5 bases). Germline values: CDR1 SQVTM, CDR2 ANQGSEA. Trimming cost V 5 bases and J 0 bases, with 8 bases left between them. The CDR3 sequence is 13 residues long. CDR3 in amino acids: CSVSQGSYNEQFF. The CDR3 bases are TGCAGCGTTTCCCAGGGCTCCTACAATGAGCAGTTCTTC.

V gene TRBV27 combines with J gene TRBJ2-1, with 8 bases identical to TRBD2. Germline CDR1 and CDR2: MNHEY and SMNVEV (reference sequence). Germline trimming cut 10 bases from V and 0 bases from J; bases unmatched to any gene: 8. This CDR3 spans 15 amino acids. As DNA, the CDR3 is TGTGCCACCACTCCCGGGACTAGCTCCTACAATGAGCAGTTCTTC. Amino acids: CATTPGTSSYNEQFF.

This clone was observed once. The rearrangement links TRBV19 to TRBJ1-1; D gene ambiguous. Trimming took 6 bases from V and 2 from J, leaving 10 bases between them. Per germline, CDR1 LNHDA and CDR2 SQIVND (reference sequence). The CDR3 totals 13 residues. The CDR3 loop is CASRGRSNTEAFF. CDR3 nucleotide sequence: TGTGCCAGTAGGGGGAGGAGCAACACTGAAGCTTTCTTT.

The rearrangement links TRBV7-2 to TRBJ1-4; 7 bases align to TRBD1. V lost 5 bases, J lost 4 bases, and 13 bases stayed unmatched. CDR3 length: 17 amino acids. In germline, CDR1 is SGHTA, CDR2 FQGNSA. The CDR3 here is CASSVGFTGAGNEKLFF. CDR3 nucleotides: TGTGCCAGCAGCGTAGGGTTTACAGGGGCGGGTAATGAAAAACTGTTTTTT.

This sequence joins TRBV10-3 and TRBJ1-6; 7 bases are shared with TRBD1. J gave up 14 bases and V 6 bases, and 13 bases lay outside the gene matches. This CDR3 comprises 14 residues. Germline V CDR1 and CDR2: ENHRY, SYGVKD. CDR3: CAIREAAGGMTLHF. The CDR3 region has the DNA TGTGCCATCAGGGAGGCGGCAGGGGGTATGACCCTCCACTTT.

This clone was recorded once. The chain couples TRBV11-2 to TRBJ2-7; 7 positions agree with TRBD1. Germline V lookup: CDR1 SGHAT, CDR2 FQNNGV. This CDR3 spans 12 amino acids. V was clipped by 4 bases and J by 5 bases; unmatched bases: 2. Here the CDR3 reads CASSSGGHEQYF. In DNA, the CDR3 is TGTGCCAGCAGCTCAGGGGGACACGAGCAGTACTTC.

The rearrangement uses TRBV5-4 and TRBJ2-7; the match to TRBD2 covers 8 bases. Trimming took 4 bases from V and 7 from J; bases not matched to a gene: 7. The germline V gene has CDR1 SGHNT and CDR2 YYREEE (reference sequence). The CDR3 is made up of 13 amino acids. The CDR3 spells CASSLGLVNEQYF. The CDR3 nucleotides read TGTGCCAGCAGCCTGGGACTAGTGAATGAGCAGTACTTC.

The CDR3 region has the DNA TGTGCCAGCTCACCACCGGAGACCTCTGGAAACACCATATATTTT. It translates to CASSPPETSGNTIYF. This chain links TRBV18 with TRBJ1-3; D gene uncertain. Germline V gene data show CDR1 as KGHSH and CDR2 as LQKENI. The CDR3 runs to 15 residues. Trimming stripped 0 bases from V and 0 bases from J, with 6 bases between.

The chain links TRBV27 to TRBJ2-5, with 7 bases identical to TRBD1. Trimming at V came to 3 bases and at J to 0 bases, leaving 4 bases not matched to a gene. From germline, CDR1 is MNHEY and CDR2 SMNVEV (reference sequence). There are 15 residues in the CDR3. CDR3 coding DNA: TGTGCCAGCAGTTTGAGGACAGGACACCAAGAGACCCAGTACTTC. Its translation: CASSLRTGHQETQYF.

This chain uses TRBV4-1 with TRBJ2-3; TRBD2 matches 13 bases. CDR3 size: 19 residues. Germline loops: CDR1 MGHRA, CDR2 YSYEKL. V shed 4 bases and J 4 bases; nucleotides not matched to a gene: 14. The CDR3 nucleotides are TGCGCCAGCAGCCCACCGGGGAGGACTAGCGGGAGTAGGGCAGATACGCAGTATTTT. Protein: CASSPPGRTSGSRADTQYF.

The rearrangement uses TRBV5-1 and TRBJ2-2, with 8 bases fitting TRBD1. This CDR3 spans 16 amino acids. V shed 3 bases, J shed 0 bases, and the junction held 4 bases outside the gene matches. Germline V gene lookup returns CDR1 SGHRS and CDR2 YFSETQ. CDR3 DNA sequence: TGCGCCAGCAGCTCGTGGACAGGGTCGAACACCGGGGAGCTGTTTTTT. Its translation: CASSSWTGSNTGELFF.

The genes are TRBV19 and TRBJ1-2, with a tentative D call TRBD1 (6 bases). This CDR3 spans 17 amino acids. The germline gives CDR1 LNHDA, CDR2 SQIVND (reference sequence). Deletions cut 5 bases from V and 3 bases from J, with 22 bases between. Here the CDR3 DNA reads TGTGCCAGTAGTGAGTTCAACAGGGTATCAGTGGACTATGGCTACACCTTC. It encodes CASSEFNRVSVDYGYTF.

The chain has TRBV14 and TRBJ2-1, with 7 positions matching TRBD2. With 5 bases clipped from V and 3 bases from J, the junction kept 1 base outside the gene matches. This CDR3 is built from 13 residues. Germline V CDR1 and CDR2: SGHDN, FVKESK. The CDR3 DNA follows: TGTGCCAGCAGCGAGCGGGGCTACAATGAGCAGTTCTTC. This encodes CASSERGYNEQFF.

The gene calls are TRBV7-2 and TRBJ2-6; maybe TRBD2 (7 bases). This CDR3 has 15 amino acids. V was trimmed by 8 bases and J by 4 bases, leaving 15 bases between them. CDR1 and CDR2 from the germline V gene are SGHTA and FQGNSA. The CDR3 is CASLPGGAGANVLTF. CDR3 DNA sequence: TGTGCCAGCCTCCCGGGGGGCGCCGGGGCCAACGTCCTGACTTTC.